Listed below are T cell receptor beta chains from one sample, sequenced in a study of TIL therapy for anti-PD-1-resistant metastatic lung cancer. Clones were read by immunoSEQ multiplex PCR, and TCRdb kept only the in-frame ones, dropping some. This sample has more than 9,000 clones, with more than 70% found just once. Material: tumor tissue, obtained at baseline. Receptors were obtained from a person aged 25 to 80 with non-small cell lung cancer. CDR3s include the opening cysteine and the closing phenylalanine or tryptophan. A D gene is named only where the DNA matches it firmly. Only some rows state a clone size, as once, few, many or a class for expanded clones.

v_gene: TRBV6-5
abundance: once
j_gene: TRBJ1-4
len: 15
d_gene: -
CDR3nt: TGTGCCAGCAGTTACGGGCCGGGAACTAATGAAAAACTGTTTTTT
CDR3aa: CASSYGPGTNEKLFF

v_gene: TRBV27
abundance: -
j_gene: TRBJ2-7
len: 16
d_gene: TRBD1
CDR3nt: TGTGCCAGCAGTTTTTCGGGGACAGGGTTTCTCTACGAGCAGTACTTC
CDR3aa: CASSFSGTGFLYEQYF

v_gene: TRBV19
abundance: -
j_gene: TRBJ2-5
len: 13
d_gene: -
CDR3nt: TGTGCCAGTAGTATTTCAGAACAAGAGACCCAGTACTTC
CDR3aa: CASSISEQETQYF

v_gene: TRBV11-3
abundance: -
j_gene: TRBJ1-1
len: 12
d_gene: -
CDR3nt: TGTGCCAGCAGCTATCAGAACACTGAAGCTTTCTTT
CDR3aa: CASSYQNTEAFF

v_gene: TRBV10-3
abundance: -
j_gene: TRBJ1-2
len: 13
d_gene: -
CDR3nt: TGTGCCATCGTCGACAGTTTTAACTATGGCTACACCTTC
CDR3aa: CAIVDSFNYGYTF

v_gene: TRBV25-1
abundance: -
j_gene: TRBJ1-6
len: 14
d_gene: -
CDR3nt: TGTGCCAGCAGCGGGTTGGGAGATAATTCACCCCTCCACTTT
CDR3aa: CASSGLGDNSPLHF

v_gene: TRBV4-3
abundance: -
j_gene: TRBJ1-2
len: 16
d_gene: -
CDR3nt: TGCGCCAGCAGCCAAGTACTGTCATCCTTAAGCGGTGGCTACACCTTC
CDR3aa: CASSQVLSSLSGGYTF

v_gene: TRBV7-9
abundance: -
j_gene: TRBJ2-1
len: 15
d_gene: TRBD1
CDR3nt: TGTGCCAGCAGCCTAAGGACAGGGGCTTACAATGAGCAGTTCTTC
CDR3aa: CASSLRTGAYNEQFF

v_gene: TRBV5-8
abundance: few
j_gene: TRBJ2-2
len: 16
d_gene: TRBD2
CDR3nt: TGTGCCAGCAGCTTAGGGACTACATCGAACACCGGGGAGCTGTTTTTT
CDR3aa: CASSLGTTSNTGELFF

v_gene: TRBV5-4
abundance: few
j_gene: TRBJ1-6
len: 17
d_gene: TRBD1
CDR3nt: TGTGCCAGCAGCCCGGGGACAGGCGGGAGGGGGAATTCACCCCTCCACTTT
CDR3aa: CASSPGTGGRGNSPLHF

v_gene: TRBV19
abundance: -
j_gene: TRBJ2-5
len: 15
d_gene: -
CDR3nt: TGTGCCAGTAGTATTTACGGACTGTACCAAGAGACCCAGTACTTC
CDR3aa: CASSIYGLYQETQYF

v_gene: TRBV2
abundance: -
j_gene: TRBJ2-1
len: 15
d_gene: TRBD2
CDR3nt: TGTGCCAGCATTACCGGGACTAGCGTAGACAATGAGCAGTTCTTC
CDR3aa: CASITGTSVDNEQFF

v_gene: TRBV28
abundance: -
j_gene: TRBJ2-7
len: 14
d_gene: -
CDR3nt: TGTGCCAGCAGTTTGCCGCAGGGGAGGAGGGAGCAGTACTTC
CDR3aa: CASSLPQGRREQYF

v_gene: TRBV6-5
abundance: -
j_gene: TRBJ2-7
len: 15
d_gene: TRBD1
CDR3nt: TGTGCCAGCAGTATTCGACAGGGGTCTGGGCTCGAGCAGTACTTC
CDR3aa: CASSIRQGSGLEQYF

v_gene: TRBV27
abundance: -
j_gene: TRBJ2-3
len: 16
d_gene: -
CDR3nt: TGTGCCAGCAGTTTTTTGGCGGGAAGGGGGACAGATACGCAGTATTTT
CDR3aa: CASSFLAGRGTDTQYF

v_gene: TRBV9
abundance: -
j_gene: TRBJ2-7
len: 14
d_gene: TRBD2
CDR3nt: TGTGCCAGCAGCCAAGGACTAGCGGGGTACGAGCAGTACTTC
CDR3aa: CASSQGLAGYEQYF

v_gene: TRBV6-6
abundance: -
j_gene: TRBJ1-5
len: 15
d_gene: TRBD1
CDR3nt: TGTGCCAGCAGTTACCGACAGGGGGCTAATCAGCCCCAGCATTTT
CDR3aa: CASSYRQGANQPQHF

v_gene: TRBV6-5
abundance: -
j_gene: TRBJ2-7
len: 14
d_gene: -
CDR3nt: TGTGCCAGCAGGAAAGACGGGACAAGCTACGAGCAGTACTTC
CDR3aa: CASRKDGTSYEQYF

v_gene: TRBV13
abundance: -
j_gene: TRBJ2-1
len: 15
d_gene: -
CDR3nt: TGTGCCAGCAGCTTAGGACAGGGACGGGGCAATGAGCAGTTCTTC
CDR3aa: CASSLGQGRGNEQFF

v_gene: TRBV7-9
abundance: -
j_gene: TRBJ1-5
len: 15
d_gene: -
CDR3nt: TGTGCCAGCAGCTTAGGGGGGTTTGGGGATCAGCCCCAGCATTTT
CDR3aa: CASSLGGFGDQPQHF

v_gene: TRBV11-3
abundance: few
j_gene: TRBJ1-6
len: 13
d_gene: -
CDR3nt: TGTGCCAGCAGCTTAGACAGTAATTCACCCCTCCACTTT
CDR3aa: CASSLDSNSPLHF

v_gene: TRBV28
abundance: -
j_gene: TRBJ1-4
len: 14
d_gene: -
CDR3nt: TGTGCCAGCAGAAAACAGACGGCCGGGGGAAAACTGTTTTTT
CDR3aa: CASRKQTAGGKLFF

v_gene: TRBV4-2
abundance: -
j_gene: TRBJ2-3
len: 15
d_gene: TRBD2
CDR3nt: TGTGCCAGCAGCTCTCTAGCGGGAGGGAGAGATACGCAGTATTTT
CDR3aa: CASSSLAGGRDTQYF

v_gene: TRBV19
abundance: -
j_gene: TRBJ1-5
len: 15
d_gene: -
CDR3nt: TGTGCCAGTAGTCCCTCAGGTTATAGCAATCAGCCCCAGCATTTT
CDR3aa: CASSPSGYSNQPQHF

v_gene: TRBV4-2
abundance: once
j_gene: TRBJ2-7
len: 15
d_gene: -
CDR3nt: TGTGCCAGCAGCCAAGAGCGCCGGGGTCCCTACGAGCAGTACTTC
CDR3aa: CASSQERRGPYEQYF

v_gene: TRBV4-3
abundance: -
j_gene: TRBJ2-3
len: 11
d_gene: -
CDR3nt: TGCGCCAGCAGCCAAGCCGATACGCAGTATTTT
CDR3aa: CASSQADTQYF

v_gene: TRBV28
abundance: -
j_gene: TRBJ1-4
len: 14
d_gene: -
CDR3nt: TGTGCCAGCAGCTCAACCGGGGGGTACGAAAAACTGTTTTTT
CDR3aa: CASSSTGGYEKLFF

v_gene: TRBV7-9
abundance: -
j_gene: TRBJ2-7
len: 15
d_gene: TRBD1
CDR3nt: TGTGCCAGCAGCGCCGGGACAGAGTTCTCCTACGAGCAGTACTTC
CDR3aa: CASSAGTEFSYEQYF

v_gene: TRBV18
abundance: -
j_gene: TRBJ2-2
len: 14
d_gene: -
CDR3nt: TGTGCCAGCTCACCAGGACAAAATACCGGGGAGCTGTTTTTT
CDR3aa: CASSPGQNTGELFF

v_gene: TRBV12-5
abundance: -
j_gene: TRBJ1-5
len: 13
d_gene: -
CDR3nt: TGTGCTAGTGGGGGTAAGGGCAATCAGCCCCAGCATTTT
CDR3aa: CASGGKGNQPQHF

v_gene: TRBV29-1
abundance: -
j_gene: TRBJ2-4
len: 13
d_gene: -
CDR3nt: TGCAGCGTTGTACGGGGAGCCAAAAACATTCAGTACTTC
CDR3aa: CSVVRGAKNIQYF

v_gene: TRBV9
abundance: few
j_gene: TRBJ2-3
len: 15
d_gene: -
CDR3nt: TGTGCCAGCAGCGGGGCGGAGGGAGACGCAGATACGCAGTATTTT
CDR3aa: CASSGAEGDADTQYF

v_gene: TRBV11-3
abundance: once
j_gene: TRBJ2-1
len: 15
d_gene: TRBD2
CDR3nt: TGTGCCAGCAGCTTAGAGTCGACTAGCGGGGCAGAGCAGTTCTTC
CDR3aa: CASSLESTSGAEQFF

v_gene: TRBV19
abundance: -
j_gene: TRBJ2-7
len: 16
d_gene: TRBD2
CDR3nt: TGTGCCAGTAGTAGCGAAGAGGGGACTAGCGGATACGAGCAGTACTTC
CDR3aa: CASSSEEGTSGYEQYF

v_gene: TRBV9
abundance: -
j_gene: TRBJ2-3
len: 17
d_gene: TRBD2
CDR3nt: TGTGCCAGCAGCGTACCCTCTCCCGGCGGGGGGATAGATACGCAGTATTTT
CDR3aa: CASSVPSPGGGIDTQYF